Listed below are T cell receptor beta chains from one sample, sequenced in a study of blood T cells in healthy people across ages. Each CDR3 protein gets one entry after TCRdb re-called the 5' RACE reads with MiXCR. The sample lists hundreds of thousands of distinct CDR3 sequences; 58% were seen once. Material for sequencing was blood. The source is a man aged 30 to 45 in good health. Each CDR3 is given with its conserved first and last residue. Fields, in order: J gene, V gene, D gene, clone size, CDR3 DNA, CDR3 protein. A D gene is named only where the DNA matches it firmly. Part of the rows lack a size; the others show once, few, many or a class for expanded clones.

TRBJ2-1	TRBV5-1	TRBD2	once	TGCGCCAGCAGATTGATTAGCGGGAGGAGCTCCTACAATGAGCAGTTCTTC	CASRLISGRSSYNEQFF
TRBJ2-7	TRBV6-4	TRBD1	-	TGTGCCAGGGTCACAGGGGGCGGCTACGAGCAGTACTTC	CARVTGGGYEQYF
TRBJ2-1	TRBV13	TRBD2	-	TGTGCCAGCAGCTTAGTCCCCGGGACTAGCGGGAGAGAGCAGTTCTTC	CASSLVPGTSGREQFF
TRBJ2-1	TRBV6-6	TRBD1	-	TGTGCCAGCAGTCGGACCGGACAGGGATTCTACAATGAGCAGTTCTTC	CASSRTGQGFYNEQFF
TRBJ1-2	TRBV12-3/TRBV12-4	-	-	TGTGCCAGCAGCTCCCCATTCGGGAGCCCACCCAATGGCTACACCTTC	CASSSPFGSPPNGYTF
TRBJ1-2	TRBV19	TRBD1	-	TGTGCCAGTAGCGCAGACAGGGGCTTTGGCTACACCTTC	CASSADRGFGYTF
TRBJ2-7	TRBV7-2	TRBD2	-	TGTGCCAGCAGCGCCCGACGGGGGGCCTACGAGCAGTACTTC	CASSARRGAYEQYF
TRBJ2-4	TRBV5-5	TRBD2	-	TGTGCCAGCAGCTCCTACCTAGCGGGGGGGACAGCCAAAAACATTCAGTACTTC	CASSSYLAGGTAKNIQYF
TRBJ2-3	TRBV7-9	-	-	TGTGCCAGCAGCTTCCCCCAAACGAAAGCCTCGAGCACAGATACGCAGTATTTT	CASSFPQTKASSTDTQYF
TRBJ1-2	TRBV30	TRBD1	-	TGTGCCTGGACCCAACCGGGACAGGGGCTCTATGGCTACACCTTC	CAWTQPGQGLYGYTF
TRBJ2-4	TRBV24-1	TRBD1	few	TGTGCCACCAGTGACCCCGGGACAGGGCCGGACATTCAGTACTTC	CATSDPGTGPDIQYF
TRBJ2-7	TRBV9	-	few	TGTGCCAGCAGCACCCTGGGGGGAAACGAGCAGTACTTC	CASSTLGGNEQYF
TRBJ2-1	TRBV10-2	-	few	TGCGCCAGCAGTGAGATCCCTTACAATGAGCAGTTCTTC	CASSEIPYNEQFF
TRBJ1-6	TRBV10-3	-	-	TGTGCCATCAGGGCCAGGGGAGAAAATAATTCACCCCTCCACTTT	CAIRARGENNSPLHF
TRBJ2-3	TRBV4-2	TRBD1	few	TGTGCCAGCAGCCAAGAGAAACAGGGGGCTGGAGATACGCAGTATTTT	CASSQEKQGAGDTQYF
TRBJ2-7	TRBV29-1	TRBD1	-	TGCAGCGTTGAAGAAGTAGCGACAGGGAGAGACGAGCAGTACTTC	CSVEEVATGRDEQYF
TRBJ1-2	TRBV3-1	-	-	TGTGCCAGCAGCCAAGATCAGGCCCTTCGGGGAGGCTACACCTTC	CASSQDQALRGGYTF
TRBJ1-2	TRBV6-1	-	few	TGTGCCTGTCGGACATTAGGGTATGGCTACACCTTC	CACRTLGYGYTF
TRBJ1-1	TRBV4-2	TRBD1	-	TGTGCCAGCAGCCAAGATTTAGGGGGCAACACTGAAGCTTTCTTT	CASSQDLGGNTEAFF
TRBJ1-5	TRBV28	-	-	TGTGCCAGCAAAGACGGGTGGGGTAACGATCAGCCCCAGCATTTT	CASKDGWGNDQPQHF
TRBJ2-5	TRBV4-2	-	few	TGTGCCAGCAGCCAAGATGGTTGGGGAAGGGAGACCCAGTACTTC	CASSQDGWGRETQYF
TRBJ2-7	TRBV6-2/TRBV6-3	TRBD1	few	TGTGCCAGCAGCACAACACCTAGTCGACAGGGCCCCCATCGAGGCACCCAGTACTTC	CASSTTPSRQGPHRGTQYF
TRBJ2-1	TRBV20-1	TRBD2	few	TGCAGTGCCCCCCCGACGACTAGCGGGTGGGGCAATGAGCAGTTCTTC	CSAPPTTSGWGNEQFF
TRBJ2-1	TRBV15	-	-	TGTGCCACCACCACGTCGGTATCTGGGGGCAATGAGCAGTTCTTC	CATTTSVSGGNEQFF
TRBJ2-1	TRBV6-6	TRBD2	-	TGTGCCAGCAGTCCTCCAGCGGGAGGGAGGAATGAGCAGTTCTTC	CASSPPAGGRNEQFF
TRBJ2-3	TRBV12-3/TRBV12-4	-	-	TGTGCCAGCAGTTTTGGGCAGTACACAGATACGCAGTATTTT	CASSFGQYTDTQYF
TRBJ2-7	TRBV7-2	-	-	TGTGCCAGCAGGTCAGGACACTCTTTAGGGAATGAGCAGTACTTC	CASRSGHSLGNEQYF
TRBJ2-1	TRBV6-5	-	few	TGTGCCAGCAGTTACACGACGCGGGGATCCTACAATGAGCAGTTCTTC	CASSYTTRGSYNEQFF
TRBJ2-1	TRBV12-5	-	few	TGTGCTAGTGGTTTCGGATCAGAGAAACACAATGAGCAGTTCTTC	CASGFGSEKHNEQFF
TRBJ2-3	TRBV20-1	-	-	TGCAGTGTACCTACCGACTTGGGGCAAGATACGCAGTATTTT	CSVPTDLGQDTQYF
TRBJ2-3	TRBV10-3	TRBD2	-	TGTGCCATCAGAAGACTAGCGGGGGGGAGAAACACAGATACGCAGTATTTT	CAIRRLAGGRNTDTQYF
TRBJ2-5	TRBV29-1	-	few	TGCAGCGTTGTCAGGGTTGAGTCTGGGACCCAGTACTTC	CSVVRVESGTQYF
TRBJ2-3	TRBV27	TRBD1	-	TGTGCCAGCAGTCTAATGCCCGAGGGGGCGTCTCAGGGATACGCGCAGTATTTT	CASSLMPEGASQGYAQYF
TRBJ2-1	TRBV20-1	TRBD2	few	TGCAGTGCTAGGGTAGCGGGAGTGGGTAATGAGCAGTTCTTC	CSARVAGVGNEQFF
TRBJ2-7	TRBV20-1	TRBD1	-	TGCAGTGCTACTCCCCGGACAGGGATCCACGAGCAGTACTTC	CSATPRTGIHEQYF
TRBJ2-1	TRBV12-3/TRBV12-4	TRBD2	-	TGTGCCAGCAGTTTTAGGGGCGGGGGGGCCGATGAGCAGTTCTTC	CASSFRGGGADEQFF
TRBJ2-1	TRBV5-1	-	once	TGCGCCAGCAGCTTTATAGAATCCTACTACAATGAGCAGTTCTTC	CASSFIESYYNEQFF
TRBJ1-1	TRBV5-1	TRBD1	-	TGCGCCAGCAGTTTGGAACAGGGGGCTTGGAACACTGAAGCTTTCTTT	CASSLEQGAWNTEAFF
TRBJ2-7	TRBV10-1	-	few	TGCGCCAGCAGTGAGTCGACACGCGAAGCCTACGAGCAGTACTTC	CASSESTREAYEQYF
TRBJ1-1	TRBV29-1	TRBD1	-	TGCAGCTACCCGGGACAGGGTCCCACTGAAGCTTTCTTT	CSYPGQGPTEAFF
TRBJ2-7	TRBV3-1	-	-	TGTGCCAGCAGCCAGTCCGAGTACGAGCAGTACTTC	CASSQSEYEQYF